A single sample gave rise to the 8 T cell receptor beta chains below, sequenced in a study of cytomegalovirus exposure and HLA in healthy donors. PCR involved 60 Vbeta and 13 Jbeta primers. TCRdb keeps only in-frame clones here, not all; method: immunoSEQ multiplex PCR. The table shows 200,000 or so clones, with about three quarters occurring only once. Material for sequencing was PBMCs. These receptors originate from a man younger than 30 in good health and CMV-seronegative.

The chain links TRBV30 to TRBJ1-5; D ambiguous. CDR3 length: 13 amino acids. The V and J ends lost 1 base and 7 bases respectively, with 11 bases between them. Germline assignment: CDR1 GTSNPN and CDR2 SVGIG (reference sequence). The CDR3 coding sequence is TGTGCCTGGAGTGAGGAGTTAGTACAGCCCCAGCATTTT. Translating it yields CAWSEELVQPQHF.

The rearrangement links TRBV6-1 to TRBJ2-3, with D possibly TRBD2 on 6 matching bases. CDR1 is MNHNS and CDR2 is SASEGT in the germline V gene. Trimming removed 2 bases at V and 1 base at J, with 13 bases between. The CDR3 sequence is 16 residues long. CDR3 bases: TGTGCCAGCAGTGAATGGGGAGCGGGCGGCACAGATACGCAGTATTTT. Translated, it gives CASSEWGAGGTDTQYF.

The chain couples TRBV4-2 to TRBJ2-1; 11 nucleotides agree with TRBD1. The CDR3 has 16 amino acids. J gave up 6 bases and V 1 base, and 5 bases lay outside the gene matches. Germline CDR1 is LGHNA and CDR2 is YNFKEQ. The CDR3 reads CASSQGDGTGGNEQFF. The CDR3 nucleotides read TGTGCCAGCAGCCAAGGCGACGGGACAGGGGGCAATGAGCAGTTCTTC.

This rearrangement joins TRBV2 to TRBJ2-1, with 10 positions matching TRBD1. Trimming removed 0 bases from V and 4 bases from J; junction bases left unmatched: 3. The CDR3 has 16 amino acids. Germline lookup yields CDR1 SNHLY and CDR2 FYNNEI. The CDR3 sequence is CASSEALGQGYNEQFF. The CDR3 DNA follows: TGTGCCAGCAGTGAAGCGCTGGGACAGGGGTACAATGAGCAGTTCTTC.

The V and J genes are TRBV6-5 and TRBJ2-1; 8 bases agree with TRBD2. Trimming removed 0 bases from V and 5 bases from J; junction bases left unmatched: 3. The germline CDR1 and CDR2 sequences are MNHEY and SVGAGI. The CDR3 consists of 15 residues. CDR3 protein: CASSYSLLADNEQFF. The CDR3 DNA reads TGTGCCAGCAGTTACTCTTTACTAGCGGACAATGAGCAGTTCTTC.

The table lists this clone with a few counts. V gene TRBV6-6 combines with J gene TRBJ2-5; D is perhaps TRBD2 (5 bases). Between the trimmed V and J ends, which lost 10 bases and 7 bases, there was a span of 19 bases. From germline, CDR1 is MNHNY and CDR2 SVGAGI (reference sequence). The CDR3 loop spans 13 amino acids. This CDR3 reads CANSCRGSGTQYF. The CDR3 DNA sequence: TGTGCCAACTCCTGTAGAGGGAGCGGGACCCAGTACTTC.

This chain uses TRBV10-3 with TRBJ1-1, with a possible D match to TRBD1 (6 bases). Germline V gene data show CDR1 as ENHRY and CDR2 as SYGVKD. The CDR3 contains 14 residues. V was clipped by 6 bases and J by 0 bases, with 11 bases between them. The CDR3 region has the DNA TGTGCCATCAGCCCTGACAGGATGAACACTGAAGCTTTCTTT. Translating gives CAISPDRMNTEAFF.

As concerns this clone: One junction end does not reproduce the germline sequence, and a read error may be involved. The CDR3, as DNA: TGTGCTAGCAGCTTGGGACTAGCGGGAGGAGAGACCCAGTACTTC. The encoded protein is CASSLGLAGGETQYF. The chain joins TRBV7-7 to TRBJ2-5, with TRBD2 matching over 15 bases. Germline CDR1 and CDR2: SSHAT and FNYEAQ (reference sequence). This CDR3 comprises 15 residues.